The text below deals with one T cell receptor (beta chain). Its antigen is not identified. The entry originates in a study of T cell repertoires in cytomegalovirus infection. Overall study context: Carrying CMV and the relevant HLA type showed in public TCR beta signatures.

TCRdb re-derived calls from the reads in MiXCR, one entry per CDR3 protein. In the table there are 250,000 to 300,000 distinct CDR3 sequences, roughly 23% of which are singletons. Findings and limits, study-wide: Carriers of CMV and the relevant HLA type were discriminated by public TCR beta frequency. Predominance within the ex vivo response was attributable to HLA-C-restricted CMV-specific TCR beta clonotypes.

This receptor was taken from a human donor in good health (CMV status not recorded). Some clones in this sample may be carry-over from other donors' samples. Sequencing was carried out using PBMCs.

CDR3 in amino acids: CASSQRQGKGYNEQFF. CDR3 nucleotides: TGTGCCAGCAGCCAACGACAGGGGAAGGGGTACAATGAGCAGTTCTTC. The chain has TRBV3-1 and TRBJ2-1; 8 bases map to TRBD1. Germline trimming cut 2 bases from V and 4 bases from J; bases unmatched to any gene: 7. The V gene's germline CDR1 is LGHDT and CDR2 YNNKEL (reference sequence). The CDR3 has 16 amino acids.